One sample yielded the 31 T cell receptor beta chains listed below, sequenced in a study of blood T cell repertoires in COVID-19. Sequencing was performed with immunoSEQ multiplex PCR; in TCRdb, only in-frame clones are kept and a portion is missing. This table holds roughly 220,000 clones, around 81% found once. The sequencing sample was made of peripheral blood. The receptors originated from a woman between 65 and 79 years old with acute or convalescent COVID-19.

This sequence joins TRBV2 and TRBJ1-1; possibly TRBD1 for D (5 bases). V lost 7 bases to trimming and J lost 3 bases, with 12 bases between them. The CDR3 has 13 amino acids. The germline gives CDR1 SNHLY, CDR2 FYNNEI. This chain's CDR3 is CASNVGLYTEAFF. CDR3 nucleotides: TGTGCCAGCAACGTGGGGCTGTACACTGAAGCTTTCTTT.

V gene TRBV27 combines with J gene TRBJ1-2, with 10 bases identical to TRBD1. Germline-derived CDR1 and CDR2 are MNHEY and SMNVEV (reference sequence). V trimming: 2 bases; J trimming: 4 bases; junction bases outside the gene matches: 7. This CDR3 spans 16 amino acids. The CDR3 spells CASSLQGQGYGYGYTF. CDR3 DNA sequence: TGTGCCAGCAGTTTACAGGGACAGGGGTACGGCTATGGCTACACCTTC.

The gene calls are TRBV5-1 and TRBJ2-1; 8 nucleotides agree with TRBD2. Germline V gene data show CDR1 as SGHRS and CDR2 as YFSETQ. J gave up 0 bases and V 0 bases, and 8 bases lay outside the gene matches. The length of the CDR3 is 18 residues. CDR3 DNA sequence: TGCGCCAGCAGCTTGGGGGAAAAGCGGGAGAGCTCCTACAATGAGCAGTTCTTC. The encoded protein is CASSLGEKRESSYNEQFF.

This sequence joins TRBV5-1 and TRBJ1-2; D may be TRBD1 (5 bases). V was trimmed by 2 bases and J by 2 bases, leaving 10 bases between them. This CDR3 has 14 amino acids. Germline-derived CDR1 and CDR2 are SGHRS and YFSETQ. The CDR3 bases are TGCGCCAGCAGCTTCCAAACAGGAAACTATGGCTACACCTTC. Translating it yields CASSFQTGNYGYTF.

The gene calls are TRBV24-1 and TRBJ1-1; 9 bases fit TRBD1. The V and J ends lost 9 bases and 5 bases, in that order; junction bases with no gene match: 9. Germline-derived CDR1 and CDR2 are KGHDR and SFDVKD. This CDR3 is built from 14 residues. CDR3 nucleotide sequence: TGTGCCACCCAACCCGGACAGGGGAGAACTGAAGCTTTCTTT. The encoded protein is CATQPGQGRTEAFF.

The chain is built from TRBV30 and TRBJ2-7; 7 bases match TRBD1. CDR3 length: 13 amino acids. Germline loops: CDR1 GTSNPN, CDR2 SVGIG (reference sequence). V dropped 6 bases and J dropped 0; count of bases not matched to a gene: 5. The CDR3 is CACHRDSSYEQYF. CDR3 bases: TGTGCCTGTCACAGGGACAGCTCCTACGAGCAGTACTTC.

The chain combines TRBV6-5 with TRBJ2-6; 8 bases are shared with TRBD1. The CDR3 consists of 15 residues. The J segment lost 2 bases and the V segment lost 8 bases, leaving 5 bases of the junction unmatched. CDR1 is MNHEY and CDR2 is SVGAGI in the germline V gene. CDR3: CASQRTGTGANVLTF. The CDR3 DNA reads as TGTGCCAGCCAAAGGACAGGGACTGGGGCCAACGTCCTGACTTTC.

This chain links TRBV5-1 with TRBJ1-1, with D perhaps TRBD1 (6 bases). The CDR3 extends over 13 amino acids. Germline V gene data show CDR1 as SGHRS and CDR2 as YFSETQ. The ends were cut back, 6 bases at V and 6 bases at J, with 15 bases in the middle. The CDR3 region has the DNA TGCGCCAGCACTACGGGACACACTTCTGAAGCTTTCTTT. It specifies CASTTGHTSEAFF.

The chain has TRBV29-1 and TRBJ1-5; TRBD1 might be the D (6 bases). Germline CDR1 and CDR2: SQVTM and ANQGSEA. V was pared by 6 bases and J by 7 bases, with 16 bases between. This CDR3 is 13 amino acids long. The CDR3 sequence is CSVQRGAGQPQHF. CDR3 in DNA: TGCAGCGTCCAACGGGGGGCAGGACAGCCCCAGCATTTT.

This sequence joins TRBV29-1 and TRBJ1-5; TRBD1 is a possible D gene (5 bases). The CDR3 spans 13 residues. V dropped 5 bases and J dropped 5 bases, with 13 bases sitting between them. CDR1 SQVTM and CDR2 ANQGSEA come from the germline V gene. CDR3 DNA: TGCAGCGTTCAATACAGGCTAGATCAGCCCCAGCATTTT. Translation: CSVQYRLDQPQHF.

The chain combines TRBV5-5 with TRBJ2-7; perhaps TRBD1 as D (6 bases). Deletions cut 1 base from V and 5 bases from J, with 10 bases between. CDR3 length equals 13 residues. Germline lookup yields CDR1 SGHKS and CDR2 YYEKEE (reference sequence). The DNA of the CDR3 is TGTGCCAGCAGCTTGCTACAGGGCGACGAGCAGTACTTC. It translates to CASSLLQGDEQYF.

Comments on this clone: Different DNA sequences within this sample yield the same CDR3. V gene TRBV9 combines with J gene TRBJ1-1, with D possibly matching TRBD1 (5 bases). Trimming took 0 bases from V and 3 from J, leaving 6 bases between them. The CDR3 loop spans 13 amino acids. Germline CDR1 reads SGDLS; CDR2 reads YYNGEE. CDR3 protein: CASSVEGDTEAFF. The CDR3 DNA reads TGTGCCAGCAGCGTAGAAGGGGACACTGAAGCTTTCTTT.

This sequence joins TRBV30 and TRBJ2-6; D not certain. Germline V gene lookup returns CDR1 GTSNPN and CDR2 SVGIG (reference sequence). Trimming shortened V by 8 bases and J by 1 base, and 15 bases separated the two germline ends. CDR3 length: 15 amino acids. For the CDR3, the DNA is TGTGCCAGCTTCACGCTAGGTTCTGGGGCCAACGTCCTGACTTTC. The encoded protein is CASFTLGSGANVLTF.

The chain employs TRBV6-4 and TRBJ2-6; 7 nucleotides line up with TRBD1. The trim removed 7 bases at V and 1 base at J, leaving 1 base unmatched. In germline, CDR1 is MRHNA, CDR2 SNTAGT. The CDR3 extends over 14 amino acids. The CDR3 DNA follows: TGTGCCAGCAAACAGGGGTCTGGGGCCAACGTCCTGACTTTC. Translated: CASKQGSGANVLTF.

The rearrangement joins TRBV27 to TRBJ2-4; 8 positions agree with TRBD1. Germline V gene lookup returns CDR1 MNHEY and CDR2 SMNVEV (reference sequence). This CDR3 is built from 14 residues. Trimming took 4 bases from V and 7 from J; bases not matched to a gene: 6. CDR3 sequence: CASSSAGQVNIQYF. For the CDR3, the DNA is TGTGCCAGCAGTTCCGCGGGACAGGTTAACATTCAGTACTTC.

This clone was seen more than once but under ten times. The chain is built from TRBV28 and TRBJ2-7; D is unclear. The length of the CDR3 is 13 residues. The germline V gene has CDR1 MDHEN and CDR2 SYDVKM. The V gene lost 3 bases and the J gene lost 2 bases, with 8 bases spanning the gap. The CDR3 spells CASSLHLAYEQYF. In DNA form, the CDR3 reads TGTGCCAGCAGTTTGCACTTAGCCTACGAGCAGTACTTC.

The V and J genes are TRBV6-5 and TRBJ1-1; TRBD1 agrees at 7 bases. The J segment lost 7 bases and the V segment lost 5 bases, leaving 10 bases of the junction unmatched. Germline V gene data show CDR1 as MNHEY and CDR2 as SVGAGI. The CDR3 consists of 14 residues. CDR3 protein: CASSPRGQAIEAFF. CDR3 sequence (DNA): TGTGCCAGCAGTCCCCGCGGACAGGCCATTGAAGCTTTCTTT.

The V call is TRBV2, the J call TRBJ2-7; 11 positions match TRBD2. V was pared by 6 bases and J by 6 bases, with 7 bases of the junction left unmatched. The germline V gene has CDR1 SNHLY and CDR2 FYNNEI. This CDR3 has 14 residues. This CDR3 is CASSGLAGPFEQYF. CDR3 DNA: TGTGCCAGCAGCGGACTAGCGGGCCCCTTCGAGCAGTACTTC.

V usage is TRBV9 and J usage is TRBJ2-3; TRBD2 matches at 12 bases. Germline V lookup: CDR1 SGDLS, CDR2 YYNGEE. This CDR3 is built from 18 residues. V was pared by 2 bases and J by 2 bases, with 9 bases of the junction left unmatched. CDR3 DNA sequence: TGTGCCAGCAGCGTGACTAGCGGGAGCCTGTGGGACACAGATACGCAGTATTTT. Translation: CASSVTSGSLWDTDTQYF. Filled out from reference TRBV9 and TRBJ2-3, the complete variable domain reads DSGVTQTPKHLITATGQRVTLRCSPRSGDLSVYWYQQSLDQGLQFLIQYYNGEERAKGNILERFSAQQFPDLHSELNLSSLELGDSALYFCASSVTSGSLWDTDTQYFGPGTRLTVL.

This chain uses TRBV30 with TRBJ2-2; D is unresolved. Germline CDR1 and CDR2: GTSNPN and SVGIG (reference sequence). The germline V and J ends were trimmed by 1 base and 2 bases, with 8 bases remaining between them. The CDR3 spans 14 residues. CDR3 in DNA: TGTGCCTGGAGTGCCCAGGTTAACACCGGGGAGCTGTTTTTT. Its protein is CAWSAQVNTGELFF.

The chain recombines TRBV6-1 with TRBJ2-7; 11 bases line up with TRBD2. The CDR3 is 16 amino acids. The V gene's germline CDR1 is MNHNS and CDR2 SASEGT. The trim removed 4 bases at V and 1 base at J, leaving 6 bases unmatched. Written as DNA, the CDR3 is TGTGCCAGCAGTGCCCCCGGGACTAGCGGATCCTACGAGCAGTACTTC. This codes for CASSAPGTSGSYEQYF.

The rearrangement joins TRBV3-1 (or the pseudogene TRBV3-2) to TRBJ2-7; the match to TRBD2 covers 12 bases. The V and J ends lost 6 bases and 3 bases, in that order; junction bases with no gene match: 9. CDR3 length: 16 amino acids. Germline V gives CDR1 LGHDT, CDR2 YNNKEL (reference sequence). The CDR3, as DNA: TGTGCCAGCAGTCGAACACAACTAGCGGGAGGCTACGAGCAGTACTTC. As protein: CASSRTQLAGGYEQYF.

The chain has TRBV20-1 and TRBJ2-1, with D maybe TRBD1 (6 bases). V lost 3 bases and J 0 bases, leaving 18 bases between the germline ends. CDR1 and CDR2 (germline): DFQATT, SNEGSKA (reference sequence). This CDR3 region has 17 residues. The CDR3 nucleotides are TGCAGTGCTAGTAGACAGGCCATTAGTAGCTCCTACAATGAGCAGTTCTTC. It is translated as CSASRQAISSSYNEQFF.

Here the CDR3 reads CASNPGQGDGYTF. In DNA form, the CDR3 reads TGTGCCAGTAATCCGGGACAGGGGGATGGCTACACCTTC. This chain uses TRBV19 with TRBJ1-2; 11 bases fit TRBD1. Germline lookup yields CDR1 LNHDA and CDR2 SQIVND (reference sequence). Trimming at V came to 7 bases and at J to 6 bases, leaving 4 bases not matched to a gene. The length of the CDR3 is 13 residues. The whole variable domain, remainder taken from reference TRBV19 and TRBJ1-2, is DGGITQSPKYLFRKEGQNVTLSCEQNLNHDAMYWYRQDPGQGLRLIYYSQIVNDFQKGDIAEGYSVSREKKESFPLTVTSAQKNPTAFYLCASNPGQGDGYTFGSGTRLTVV.

The chain has TRBV5-1 and TRBJ1-3; tentative D call: TRBD1 (6 bases). CDR3 size: 15 residues. Per germline, CDR1 SGHRS and CDR2 YFSETQ. The ends were cut back, 3 bases at V and 2 bases at J, with 12 bases in the middle. The CDR3 protein is CASSSTGGPGNTIYF. The CDR3 nucleotides are TGCGCCAGCAGCTCGACGGGGGGGCCTGGAAACACCATATATTTT.

The chain joins TRBV9 to TRBJ2-5; 10 positions agree with TRBD1. Trimming at V came to 3 bases and at J to 4 bases, leaving 6 bases not matched to a gene. The CDR3 sequence is 15 residues long. Looked up from germline, CDR1 is SGDLS and CDR2 is YYNGEE. The DNA of the CDR3 is TGTGCCAGCAGCGCGGGGACAGGGGCGAGAGAGACCCAGTACTTC. This translates into CASSAGTGARETQYF.

The chain has TRBV30 and TRBJ2-7; D call uncertain. In germline, CDR1 is GTSNPN, CDR2 SVGIG (reference sequence). The ends were cut back, 0 bases at V and 4 bases at J, with 10 bases in the middle. This CDR3 has 13 residues. The CDR3 region is CAWSVQSAYEQYF. The CDR3 nucleotides are TGTGCCTGGAGTGTACAGTCGGCTTACGAGCAGTACTTC.

This sequence joins TRBV11-1 and TRBJ2-3; TRBD2 might be the D (6 bases). Germline CDR1 SGHAT, CDR2 FQDESV (reference sequence). V lost 5 bases and J 2 bases, leaving 11 bases between the germline ends. The CDR3 has 14 residues. CDR3 sequence (DNA): TGTGCCAGCAGCCGGGACTCATACACAGATACGCAGTATTTT. It yields the protein CASSRDSYTDTQYF.

The chain links TRBV29-1 to TRBJ2-2, with a weak D call TRBD2 (5 bases). Between the trimmed V and J ends, which lost 0 bases and 0 bases, there was a span of 11 bases. Looked up from germline, CDR1 is SQVTM and CDR2 is ANQGSEA. The CDR3 is 16 residues long. CDR3 nucleotide sequence: TGCAGCGTTGAAGAACTAGACCCCACGAACACCGGGGAGCTGTTTTTT. The encoded protein is CSVEELDPTNTGELFF.

The J gene is TRBJ1-2, the V gene TRBV13; 8 bases fit TRBD1. Germline CDR1 PRHDT, CDR2 FYEKMQ (reference sequence). The CDR3 is made up of 14 amino acids. J lost 4 bases, V lost 5 bases, and 6 bases had no gene match. CDR3 in DNA: TGTGCCAGCAGCGCCGACAGGGGTGGCTATGGCTACACCTTC. Translation: CASSADRGGYGYTF.

V and J are TRBV15 and TRBJ2-1; D is uncertain. The CDR3 is 13 amino acids. Trimming stripped 0 bases from V and 4 bases from J, with 4 bases between. CDR1 and CDR2 (germline): LNHNV, YYDKDF (reference sequence). This CDR3 reads CATSRDYYNEQFF. For the CDR3, the DNA is TGTGCCACCAGCAGAGATTATTACAATGAGCAGTTCTTC.